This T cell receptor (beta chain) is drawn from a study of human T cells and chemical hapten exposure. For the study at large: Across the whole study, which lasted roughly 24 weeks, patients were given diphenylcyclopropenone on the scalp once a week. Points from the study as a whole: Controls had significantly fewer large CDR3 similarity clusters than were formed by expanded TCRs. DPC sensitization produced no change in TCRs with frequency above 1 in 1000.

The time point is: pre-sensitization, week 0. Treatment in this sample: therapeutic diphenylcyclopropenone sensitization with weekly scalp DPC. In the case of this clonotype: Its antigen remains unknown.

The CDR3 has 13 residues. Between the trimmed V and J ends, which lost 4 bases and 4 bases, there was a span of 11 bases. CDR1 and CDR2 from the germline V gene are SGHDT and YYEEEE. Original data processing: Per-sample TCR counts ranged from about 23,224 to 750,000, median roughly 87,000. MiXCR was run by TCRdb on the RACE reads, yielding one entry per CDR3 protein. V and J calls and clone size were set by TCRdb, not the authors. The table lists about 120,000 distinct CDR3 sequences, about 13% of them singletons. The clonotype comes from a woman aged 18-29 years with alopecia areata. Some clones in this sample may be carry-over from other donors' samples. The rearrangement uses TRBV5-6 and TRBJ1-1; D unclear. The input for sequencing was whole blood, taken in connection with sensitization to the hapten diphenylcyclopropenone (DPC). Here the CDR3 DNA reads TGTGCCAGCAGCCGACGCTCCTTCACTGAAGCTTTCTTT. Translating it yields CASSRRSFTEAFF.